This passage covers 15 T cell receptor beta chains from one sample sequenced in a study of technical replicates of blood from a handful of donors. Method: immunoSEQ multiplex PCR; TCRdb's copy keeps in-frame clones and lacks some. There are under 90,000 clones in the sample; approximately 97% occur only once, and 0.2% to 0.25% lies in the top ten. The sequenced sample was T cells isolated from PBMCs. The source of these receptors is a human donor in good health.

The rearrangement links TRBV19 to TRBJ2-7, with D maybe TRBD1 (5 bases). CDR3 size: 15 residues. Germline V gene data show CDR1 as LNHDA and CDR2 as SQIVND (reference sequence). V lost 1 base and J lost 3, with 13 bases in between. CDR3 amino acids: CASSIVEQGIYEQYF. CDR3 nucleotide sequence: TGTGCCAGTAGTATAGTTGAGCAGGGTATCTACGAGCAGTACTTC.

This rearrangement joins TRBV27 to TRBJ1-5; the D gene is possibly TRBD1 (6 bases). V was clipped by 2 bases and J by 3 bases, with 11 bases between them. This CDR3 spans 15 amino acids. The germline gives CDR1 MNHEY, CDR2 SMNVEV (reference sequence). The CDR3 bases are TGTGCCAGCAGTTTAGCAGGGGACCTCAATCAGCCCCAGCATTTT. Protein: CASSLAGDLNQPQHF.

The rearrangement joins TRBV10-3 to TRBJ1-5; no firm D call. Germline CDR1 is ENHRY and CDR2 is SYGVKD. V gave up 5 bases and J gave up 0 bases, with 11 bases separating them. The CDR3 runs 15 residues. The CDR3 reads CAISSDIYSNQPQHF. The CDR3 coding sequence is TGTGCCATCAGTTCCGACATTTATAGCAATCAGCCCCAGCATTTT.

This clone showed up just once. The CDR3 loop is CASSIGAGVVNEQFF. The CDR3 DNA follows: TGTGCCAGTAGTATCGGAGCGGGAGTTGTCAATGAGCAGTTCTTC. The V gene is TRBV19, the J gene TRBJ2-1; 8 bases align to TRBD2. V gave up 3 bases and J gave up 6 bases; unmatched junction bases: 7. The germline V gene has CDR1 LNHDA and CDR2 SQIVND (reference sequence). The CDR3 consists of 15 residues.

This chain links TRBV5-8 with TRBJ1-6; D may be TRBD1 (6 bases). V gave up 1 base and J gave up 10 bases, with 15 bases separating them. The CDR3 totals 15 residues. The V gene's germline CDR1 is SGHTS and CDR2 YDEGEE. This CDR3 is CASSLRQADESPLHF. In nucleotides, the CDR3 is TGTGCCAGCAGCTTGAGACAGGCCGATGAATCACCCCTCCACTTT. The entire variable domain, with the rest obtained from reference TRBV5-8 and TRBJ1-6, is as follows: EAGVTQSPTHLIKTRGQQATLRCSPISGHTSVYWYQQALGLGLQFLLWYDEGEERNRGNFPPRFSGRQFPNYSSELNVNALELEDSALYLCASSLRQADESPLHFGNGTRLTVT.

V and J are TRBV9 and TRBJ2-1; 7 bases are shared with TRBD2. The CDR3 consists of 14 residues. The V segment lost 4 bases and the J segment 2 bases; nucleotides outside the gene matches: 3. Germline V CDR1 and CDR2: SGDLS, YYNGEE. CDR3 protein: CASSRAGTYNEQFF. The DNA of the CDR3 is TGTGCCAGCAGCCGAGCGGGAACCTACAATGAGCAGTTCTTC.

This chain joins TRBV7-2 and TRBJ2-2, with D tentatively TRBD2 (6 bases). The CDR3 consists of 15 residues. Trimming stripped 4 bases from V and 6 bases from J, with 15 bases between. Germline assignment: CDR1 SGHTA and CDR2 FQGNSA. CDR3 protein: CASSYNSRGSGELFF. CDR3 nucleotide sequence: TGTGCCAGCAGCTACAACTCTCGGGGGTCCGGGGAGCTGTTTTTT.

This chain uses TRBV10-3 with TRBJ2-1; 9 bases agree with TRBD1. Per germline, CDR1 ENHRY and CDR2 SYGVKD. The V gene end was trimmed by 7 bases and the J gene end by 7 bases; junction bases not matched to a gene: 8. This CDR3 has 14 amino acids. CDR3: CAITRGQGRNEQFF. DNA of the CDR3: TGTGCCATCACCAGGGGACAGGGTAGGAATGAGCAGTTCTTC.

This clone appeared once. The rearrangement uses TRBV9 and TRBJ2-1; 7 bases line up with TRBD2. The CDR3 extends over 16 amino acids. After removal of 0 bases from V and 4 bases from J, the junction contained 7 bases not matched to a gene. Germline CDR1 SGDLS, CDR2 YYNGEE. CDR3 residues: CASSVGPGGVYNEQFF. Written as DNA, the CDR3 is TGTGCCAGCAGCGTAGGGCCGGGAGGAGTTTACAATGAGCAGTTCTTC.

The chain is built from TRBV19 and TRBJ1-1, with D tentatively TRBD1 (5 bases). Germline loops: CDR1 LNHDA, CDR2 SQIVND (reference sequence). Trimming pared 1 base from V and 5 bases from J, leaving 8 bases between. The CDR3 spans 13 residues. For the CDR3, the DNA is TGTGCCAGTAGTATAGTGGAGGGGACTGAAGCTTTCTTT. This translates into CASSIVEGTEAFF.

V is TRBV11-2 and J is TRBJ2-5; possible D gene TRBD2, 6 bases. The CDR3 is 14 amino acids. Germline loops: CDR1 SGHAT, CDR2 FQNNGV. The V gene lost 2 bases and the J gene lost 5 bases, with 12 bases spanning the gap. Written as DNA, the CDR3 is TGTGCCAGCAGCTTATGGGAGGCCGGGGAGACCCAGTACTTC. Amino acid sequence: CASSLWEAGETQYF.

This chain connects TRBV6-5 to TRBJ2-1; 9 nucleotides line up with TRBD2. Germline values: CDR1 MNHEY, CDR2 SVGAGI. After removal of 6 bases from V and 6 bases from J, the junction contained 9 bases not matched to a gene. The CDR3 covers 15 residues. CDR3 in DNA: TGTGCCAGCAGACGACTAGCGGACCTAGCCAATGAGCAGTTCTTC. This encodes CASRRLADLANEQFF.

The rearrangement uses TRBV4-1 and TRBJ1-1, with 8 nucleotides matching TRBD1. V gave up 7 bases and J gave up 5 bases; unmatched junction bases: 9. Germline V lookup: CDR1 MGHRA, CDR2 YSYEKL. The CDR3 covers 14 residues. The CDR3 reads CASTLNRGETEAFF. CDR3 nucleotides: TGCGCCAGCACCCTTAACAGGGGGGAAACTGAAGCTTTCTTT.

The J gene is TRBJ1-3, the V gene TRBV28; maybe TRBD1 (5 bases). Deletions cut 5 bases from V and 0 bases from J, with 14 bases between. This CDR3 region has 16 residues. Germline V CDR1 and CDR2: MDHEN, SYDVKM. The DNA of the CDR3 is TGTGCCAGCAGTCCCGTTGGGGCAGGCTCTGGAAACACCATATATTTT. The encoded protein is CASSPVGAGSGNTIYF. The whole variable domain, remainder taken from reference TRBV28 and TRBJ1-3, is DVKVTQSSRYLVKRTGEKVFLECVQDMDHENMFWYRQDPGLGLRLIYFSYDVKMKEKGDIPEGYSVSREKKERFSLILESASTNQTSMYLCASSPVGAGSGNTIYFGEGSWLTVV.

The V and J genes are TRBV19 and TRBJ2-7, with 8 bases identical to TRBD2. The CDR3 has 16 residues. Germline values: CDR1 LNHDA, CDR2 SQIVND (reference sequence). V dropped 0 bases and J dropped 6; count of bases not matched to a gene: 10. The CDR3 nucleotides read TGTGCCAGTAGTATAGATCGTCGTGGGACTAGACGCGAGCAGTACTTC. It is translated as CASSIDRRGTRREQYF.